The 32 T cell receptor beta chains listed next were all sequenced from one sample in a study of T-cell reconstitution after alpha-beta-depleted transplantation in children. Unique molecular identifiers tagged the TCRbeta library. MiXCR, applied by TCRdb to the PCR reads, yields one record per CDR3 protein. The data contain some 830,000 distinct CDR3 sequences, roughly 15% of them singletons. The material sequenced was PBMCs, mostly from graft donor cells, taken 360 days after TCRalphabeta/CD19-depleted stem cell transplant. The receptor set was obtained from a male patient younger than 18 who had a stem cell transplant for acute lymphoblastic leukemia, so the T cells may come from the graft donor.

V gene TRBV4-1 combines with J gene TRBJ1-2; TRBD1 is a possible D gene (5 bases). Between the trimmed V and J ends, which lost 1 base and 4 bases, there was a span of 10 bases. CDR3 length equals 14 residues. The germline V gene has CDR1 MGHRA and CDR2 YSYEKL. CDR3 in amino acids: CASSQVSGIYGYTF. CDR3 nucleotide sequence: TGCGCCAGCAGCCAAGTCTCAGGGATCTATGGCTACACCTTC.

The V gene is TRBV3-1, the J gene TRBJ2-5; TRBD2 matches at 7 bases. The V segment lost 3 bases and the J segment 0 bases; nucleotides outside the gene matches: 4. This CDR3 is 15 amino acids long. Looked up from germline, CDR1 is LGHDT and CDR2 is YNNKEL (reference sequence). In DNA, the CDR3 is TGTGCCAGCAGCCATGGGGGGGTTTACCAAGAGACCCAGTACTTC. Residues: CASSHGGVYQETQYF.

This clonotype was picked up a small number of times. This chain links TRBV5-1 with TRBJ2-5, with D hard to call. Per germline, CDR1 SGHRS and CDR2 YFSETQ. V was clipped by 2 bases and J by 5 bases, with 10 bases between them. The CDR3 is made up of 13 amino acids. CDR3 DNA sequence: TGCGCCAGCAGCTTCAGGAAGTTGGAGACCCAGTACTTC. Its protein is CASSFRKLETQYF.

Only a few counts were recorded for this clonotype. The chain recombines TRBV4-1 with TRBJ2-5; D may match TRBD1 or TRBD2 (5 bases each). In germline, CDR1 is MGHRA, CDR2 YSYEKL. The CDR3 is 13 residues long. V lost 1 base to trimming and J lost 5 bases, with 8 bases between them. In nucleotides, the CDR3 is TGCGCCAGCAGCCAAGTAGGGGAGGAGACCCAGTACTTC. The encoded protein is CASSQVGEETQYF.

This clonotype was counted a few times. The V gene is TRBV5-1, the J gene TRBJ2-1; 7 positions agree with TRBD2. Germline values: CDR1 SGHRS, CDR2 YFSETQ. Trimming removed 0 bases from V and 5 bases from J; junction bases left unmatched: 11. The CDR3 extends over 17 amino acids. For the CDR3, the DNA is TGCGCCAGCAGCTTGGCCCTAGCGGATCTCCTCGACAATGAGCAGTTCTTC. Amino acid sequence: CASSLALADLLDNEQFF.

The rearrangement uses TRBV12-3 or TRBV12-4 and TRBJ2-7; 9 bases are a match to TRBD2. This CDR3 is built from 15 residues. Germline trimming cut 2 bases from V and 6 bases from J; bases unmatched to any gene: 8. The CDR3 here is CASSLWLAGWGEQYF. CDR3 nucleotide sequence: TGTGCCAGCAGTTTATGGCTAGCGGGGTGGGGCGAGCAGTACTTC.

This clonotype was seen just once. The V call is TRBV2, the J call TRBJ2-1, with 9 bases identical to TRBD2. The CDR3 has 14 residues. Germline V CDR1 and CDR2: SNHLY, FYNNEI. Germline trimming cut 8 bases from V and 3 bases from J; bases unmatched to any gene: 5. The CDR3 reads CASAGLAIYNEQFF. CDR3 nucleotide sequence: TGTGCCAGCGCTGGACTAGCGATCTACAATGAGCAGTTCTTC.

The chain joins TRBV7-9 to TRBJ2-3; D might be TRBD1 (6 bases). The CDR3 totals 14 residues. Per germline, CDR1 SEHNR and CDR2 FQNEAQ (reference sequence). Trimming removed 5 bases from V and 5 bases from J, with 14 bases in between. CDR3 protein: CASSDPYREDTQYF. CDR3 nucleotides: TGTGCCAGCAGCGATCCCTACAGGGAAGATACGCAGTATTTT.

This chain uses TRBV4-3 with TRBJ2-7, with TRBD2 identical over 8 bases. V trimming: 1 base; J trimming: 3 bases; junction bases outside the gene matches: 17. This CDR3 is 19 amino acids long. The germline gives CDR1 LGHNA, CDR2 YSLEER. The CDR3 DNA is TGCGCCAGCAGCCAAGTGTACGGACTAGCAAGAATGGTTGGCTACGAGCAGTACTTC. This gives the protein CASSQVYGLARMVGYEQYF.

This clonotype has a count of ten or more. The gene calls are TRBV27 and TRBJ2-7; 9 nucleotides line up with TRBD1. The CDR3 contains 15 residues. Germline-derived CDR1 and CDR2 are MNHEY and SMNVEV (reference sequence). Trimming took 2 bases from V and 6 from J; bases not matched to a gene: 8. The CDR3 reads CASSLGGTGRREQYF. In DNA form, the CDR3 reads TGTGCCAGCAGTTTAGGAGGGACAGGGCGCCGCGAGCAGTACTTC.

This chain uses TRBV20-1 with TRBJ2-5, with unresolved D. The V gene lost 0 bases and the J gene lost 0 bases, with 5 bases spanning the gap. The CDR3 covers 13 residues. Germline V gene sequence: CDR1 DFQATT, CDR2 SNEGSKA (reference sequence). In DNA form, the CDR3 reads TGCAGTGCTAGAGATACCTACCAAGAGACCCAGTACTTC. Encoded protein: CSARDTYQETQYF.

The chain carries TRBV5-1 and TRBJ2-1; D is unresolved. Trimming removed 0 bases at V and 0 bases at J, with 7 bases between. This CDR3 has 15 residues. Germline loops: CDR1 SGHRS, CDR2 YFSETQ. CDR3 DNA: TGCGCCAGCAGCTTGGTGGCAGCCTCCTACAATGAGCAGTTCTTC. Translated: CASSLVAASYNEQFF.

Many counts were recorded for this clonotype. The chain employs TRBV9 and TRBJ2-7, with 9 bases lining up with TRBD2. CDR1 is SGDLS and CDR2 is YYNGEE in the germline V gene. Trimming cost V 4 bases and J 3 bases; bases outside gene matches: 17. The length of the CDR3 is 18 residues. The CDR3 sequence: CASSPSHGSGRFFYEQYF. The CDR3 DNA reads as TGTGCCAGCAGCCCCTCACATGGCAGCGGGAGGTTTTTCTACGAGCAGTACTTC.

This chain uses TRBV27 with TRBJ1-2, with TRBD1 matching 9 bases. Germline loops: CDR1 MNHEY, CDR2 SMNVEV (reference sequence). This CDR3 has 15 residues. Trimming took 4 bases from V and 8 from J; bases not matched to a gene: 11. DNA of the CDR3: TGTGCCAGCAGTTCGTCAACAGGGGGCGCGGAGGGCTACACCTTC. It codes for CASSSSTGGAEGYTF.

This clonotype has just a few counts. This chain links TRBV3-1 with TRBJ2-7; 7 bases fit TRBD1. The germline CDR1 and CDR2 sequences are LGHDT and YNNKEL (reference sequence). This CDR3 spans 14 amino acids. The V gene end was trimmed by 4 bases and the J gene end by 4 bases; junction bases not matched to a gene: 7. The CDR3 DNA reads TGTGCCAGCAGCCCACAGGGGAAGGCGTACGAGCAGTACTTC. Its translation: CASSPQGKAYEQYF.

This clonotype was seen ten or more times. The V and J genes are TRBV29-1 and TRBJ1-2; D might be TRBD1 (5 bases). This CDR3 has 13 residues. CDR1 is SQVTM, CDR2 ANQGSEA, per germline. V was clipped by 3 bases and J by 4 bases, with 12 bases between them. The CDR3 is CSVEPWTTYGYTF. In nucleotides, the CDR3 is TGCAGCGTTGAGCCATGGACAACCTATGGCTACACCTTC.

This clonotype occurred many times. The CDR3 coding sequence is TGTGCCAGCTCCGGGGGAGATCAGCCCCAGCATTTT. Its translation is CASSGGDQPQHF. This rearrangement joins TRBV2 to TRBJ1-5, with D possibly matching TRBD1 (5 bases). V was clipped by 8 bases and J by 5 bases, with 10 bases between them. The CDR3 runs to 12 residues. The germline V gene encodes CDR1 SNHLY and CDR2 FYNNEI. Variable domain in full (rest from reference TRBV2 and TRBJ1-5): EPEVTQTPSHQVTQMGQEVILRCVPISNHLYFYWYRQILGQKVEFLVSFYNNEISEKSEIFDDQFSVERPDGSNFTLKIRSTKLEDSAMYFCASSGGDQPQHFGDGTRLSIL.

A few counts support this clonotype. J is TRBJ2-2 and V is TRBV7-3; D is uncertain. Trimming stripped 2 bases from V and 0 bases from J, with 10 bases between. Germline lookup yields CDR1 SGHTA and CDR2 FQGTGA. The CDR3 runs to 16 residues. CDR3 protein: CASSLRGESNTGELFF. The DNA of the CDR3 is TGTGCCAGCAGCTTACGTGGGGAATCGAACACCGGGGAGCTGTTTTTT.

The chain is built from TRBV12-3 or TRBV12-4 and TRBJ2-4; D call uncertain. Trimming took 7 bases from V and 1 from J, leaving 11 bases between them. The CDR3 loop spans 14 amino acids. This CDR3 reads CASTIGSAKNIQYF. The CDR3 nucleotides are TGTGCCAGCACCATCGGCAGTGCCAAAAACATTCAGTACTTC.

The chain carries TRBV10-3 and TRBJ2-7; 8 bases line up with TRBD2. The germline V gene has CDR1 ENHRY and CDR2 SYGVKD. The CDR3 contains 15 residues. V was pared by 4 bases and J by 4 bases, with 9 bases of the junction left unmatched. DNA of the CDR3: TGTGCCATCAGTGGGGTAGCGGGAAAAGGTTACGAGCAGTACTTC. It yields the protein CAISGVAGKGYEQYF.

V and J are TRBV5-1 and TRBJ2-1; D remains unclear. CDR1 is SGHRS and CDR2 is YFSETQ in the germline V gene. V was pared by 0 bases and J by 4 bases, with 5 bases between. This CDR3 spans 13 amino acids. The CDR3 protein is CASSLVWYNEQFF. CDR3 nucleotides: TGCGCCAGCAGCTTGGTGTGGTACAATGAGCAGTTCTTC.

The chain uses TRBV20-1 and TRBJ1-2; no clear D. The ends were cut back, 5 bases at V and 8 bases at J, with 12 bases in the middle. Germline CDR1 and CDR2: DFQATT and SNEGSKA (reference sequence). The CDR3 runs to 11 residues. The DNA of the CDR3 is TGCAGTGCTTGGGCTGGCATGGGCTACACCTTC. Its translation: CSAWAGMGYTF.

This sequence joins TRBV12-3 or TRBV12-4 and TRBJ1-1; 9 positions agree with TRBD1. This CDR3 has 16 residues. The V segment lost 5 bases and the J segment 3 bases; nucleotides outside the gene matches: 10. For the CDR3, the DNA is TGTGCCAGCAGTCCTGGGGACAGGGTTTTTGACACTGAAGCTTTCTTT. Translated: CASSPGDRVFDTEAFF.

The rearrangement uses TRBV20-1 and TRBJ2-1; TRBD2 agrees at 11 bases. The CDR3 is 13 residues long. After removal of 5 bases from V and 6 bases from J, the junction contained 3 bases not matched to a gene. Germline V gene data show CDR1 as DFQATT and CDR2 as SNEGSKA (reference sequence). CDR3 amino acids: CSALSGRANEQFF. The CDR3 DNA is TGCAGTGCTCTTAGCGGGAGGGCCAATGAGCAGTTCTTC.

The chain employs TRBV5-1 and TRBJ2-2, with 8 bases matching TRBD2. J gave up 6 bases and V 0 bases, and 10 bases lay outside the gene matches. CDR1 is SGHRS and CDR2 is YFSETQ in the germline V gene. The CDR3 covers 17 residues. CDR3 DNA sequence: TGCGCCAGCAGCTTGGCCGGGGAGCGGGAGAGGCCCGGGGAGCTGTTTTTT. Translated: CASSLAGERERPGELFF.

This clonotype has a handful of counts. The genes are TRBV5-1 and TRBJ2-1; 9 bases map to TRBD2. V gave up 2 bases and J gave up 4 bases; unmatched junction bases: 13. This CDR3 has 18 residues. Germline lookup yields CDR1 SGHRS and CDR2 YFSETQ. CDR3 loop: CASSFVPSGTPGYNEQFF. The CDR3 DNA reads as TGCGCCAGCAGCTTTGTACCTAGCGGGACCCCTGGTTACAATGAGCAGTTCTTC.

This clonotype was seen a few times. This chain connects TRBV13 to TRBJ2-7; TRBD2 matches 8 bases. Trimming took 5 bases from V and 2 from J; bases not matched to a gene: 8. CDR1 and CDR2 (germline): PRHDT, FYEKMQ (reference sequence). The CDR3 contains 15 residues. CDR3 coding DNA: TGTGCCAGCAGCGTAAGCGGGAGAAGTCCCTACGAGCAGTACTTC. It yields the protein CASSVSGRSPYEQYF.

In its sample, this clonotype was seen many times. The V and J genes are TRBV9 and TRBJ2-1; D is uncertain. Trimming removed 0 bases at V and 8 bases at J, with 9 bases between. In germline, CDR1 is SGDLS, CDR2 YYNGEE. The CDR3 contains 13 residues. Here the CDR3 reads CASSVELLHEQFF. The DNA of the CDR3 is TGTGCCAGCAGCGTAGAGCTCCTTCATGAGCAGTTCTTC.

This clonotype was detected only a few times. The gene calls are TRBV27 and TRBJ2-3; 8 bases line up with TRBD2. CDR3 length: 16 residues. Germline CDR1 reads MNHEY; CDR2 reads SMNVEV (reference sequence). Germline trimming cut 0 bases from V and 6 bases from J; bases unmatched to any gene: 8. DNA for the CDR3: TGTGCCAGCAGTTTATCGATATCGGGGGGGTGGGATACGCAGTATTTT. Translation gives CASSLSISGGWDTQYF.

The chain is built from TRBV6-1 and TRBJ2-7; D ambiguous. Trimming shortened V by 7 bases and J by 2 bases, and 24 bases separated the two germline ends. The CDR3 has 17 residues. Per the germline V gene, CDR1 is MNHNS and CDR2 is SASEGT. The CDR3 region has the DNA TGTGCCAGCAAGGCGGTGTACGACGTGGGGTATGCCTACGAGCAGTACTTC. Protein sequence: CASKAVYDVGYAYEQYF.

This clonotype turned up a few times. This chain connects TRBV5-1 to TRBJ2-7; possible D gene TRBD2, 6 bases. Trimming removed 4 bases from V and 1 base from J, with 15 bases in between. Germline V gene sequence: CDR1 SGHRS, CDR2 YFSETQ. CDR3 length equals 15 residues. The CDR3 sequence: CASSVGLRPSYEQYF. CDR3 DNA sequence: TGCGCCAGCAGCGTGGGACTCCGGCCGTCCTACGAGCAGTACTTC. Using reference TRBV5-1 and TRBJ2-7 for the parts outside the CDR3, the full variable domain is KAGVTQTPRYLIKTRGQQVTLSCSPISGHRSVSWYQQTPGQGLQFLFEYFSETQRNKGNFPGRFSGRQFSNSRSEMNVSTLELGDSALYLCASSVGLRPSYEQYFGPGTRLTVT.

This clonotype was seen only a few times. The rearrangement uses TRBV5-4 and TRBJ2-3; no clear D gene. The germline V gene encodes CDR1 SGHNT and CDR2 YYREEE (reference sequence). CDR3 length: 14 residues. Deletions cut 3 bases from V and 2 bases from J, with 10 bases between. CDR3: CASSSSLLTDTQYF. CDR3 sequence (DNA): TGTGCCAGCAGCTCATCGTTACTCACAGATACGCAGTATTTT. The full variable domain, its missing parts supplied by reference TRBV5-4 and TRBJ2-3, is ETGVTQSPTHLIKTRGQQVTLRCSSQSGHNTVSWYQQALGQGPQFIFQYYREEENGRGNFPPRFSGLQFPNYSSELNVNALELDDSALYLCASSSSLLTDTQYFGPGTRLTVL.